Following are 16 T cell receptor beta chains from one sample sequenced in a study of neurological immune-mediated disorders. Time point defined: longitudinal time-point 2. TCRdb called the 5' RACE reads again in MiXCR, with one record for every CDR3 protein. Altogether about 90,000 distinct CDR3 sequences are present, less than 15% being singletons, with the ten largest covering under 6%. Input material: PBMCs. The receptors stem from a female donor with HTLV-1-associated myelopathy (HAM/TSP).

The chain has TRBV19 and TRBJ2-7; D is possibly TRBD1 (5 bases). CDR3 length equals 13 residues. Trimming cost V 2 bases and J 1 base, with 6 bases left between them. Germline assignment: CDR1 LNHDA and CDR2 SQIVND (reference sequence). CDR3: CASSIKGSYEQYF. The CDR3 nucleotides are TGTGCCAGTAGTATAAAGGGGTCCTACGAGCAGTACTTC.

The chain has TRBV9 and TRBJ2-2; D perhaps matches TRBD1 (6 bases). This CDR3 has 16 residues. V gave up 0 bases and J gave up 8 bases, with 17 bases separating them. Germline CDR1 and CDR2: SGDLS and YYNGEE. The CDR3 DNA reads TGTGCCAGCAGCGTAGCTCCGGACAGCTCAAAGGGGGAGCTGTTTTTT. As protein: CASSVAPDSSKGELFF.

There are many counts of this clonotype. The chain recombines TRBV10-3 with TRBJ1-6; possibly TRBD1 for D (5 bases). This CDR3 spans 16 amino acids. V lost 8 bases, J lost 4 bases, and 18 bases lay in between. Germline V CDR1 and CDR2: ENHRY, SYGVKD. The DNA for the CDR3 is TGTGCCATCTCTCCATCCCCGACAGTTTATAATTCACCCCTCCACTTT. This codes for CAISPSPTVYNSPLHF.

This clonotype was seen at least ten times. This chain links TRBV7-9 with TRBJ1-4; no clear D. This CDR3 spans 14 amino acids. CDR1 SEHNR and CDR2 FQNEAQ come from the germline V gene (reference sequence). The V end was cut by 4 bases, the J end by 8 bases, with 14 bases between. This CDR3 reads CASSSGMGWEKLFF. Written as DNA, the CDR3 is TGTGCCAGCAGCTCCGGAATGGGTTGGGAAAAACTGTTTTTT.

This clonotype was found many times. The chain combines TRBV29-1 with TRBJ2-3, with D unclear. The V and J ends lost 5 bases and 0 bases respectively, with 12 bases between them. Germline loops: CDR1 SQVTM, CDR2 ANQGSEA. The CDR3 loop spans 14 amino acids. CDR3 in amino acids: CSVRGRSSTDTQYF. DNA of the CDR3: TGCAGCGTTCGTGGGCGGAGTAGCACAGATACGCAGTATTTT.

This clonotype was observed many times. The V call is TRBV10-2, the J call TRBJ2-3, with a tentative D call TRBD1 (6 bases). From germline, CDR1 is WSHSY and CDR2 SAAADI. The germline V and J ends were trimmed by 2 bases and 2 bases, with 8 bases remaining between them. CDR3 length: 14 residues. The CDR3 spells CASSEKGVTDTQYF. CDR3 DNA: TGCGCCAGCAGTGAGAAGGGGGTCACAGATACGCAGTATTTT.

The CDR3 DNA is TGTGCCAGCAGTGAAGGACAGGCGTACGAGCAGTACTTC. It encodes CASSEGQAYEQYF. The genes are TRBV6-1 and TRBJ2-7, with a possible D match to TRBD1 (6 bases). Between the trimmed V and J ends, which lost 1 base and 4 bases, there was a span of 8 bases. CDR1 is MNHNS and CDR2 is SASEGT in the germline V gene. The CDR3 has 13 residues.

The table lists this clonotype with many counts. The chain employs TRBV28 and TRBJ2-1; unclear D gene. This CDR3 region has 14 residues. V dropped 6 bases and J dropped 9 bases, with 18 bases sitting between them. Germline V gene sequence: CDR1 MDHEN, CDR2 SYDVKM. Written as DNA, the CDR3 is TGTGCCAGCAGCCCGGAATGGGTACAAAGTGAGCAGTTCTTC. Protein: CASSPEWVQSEQFF.

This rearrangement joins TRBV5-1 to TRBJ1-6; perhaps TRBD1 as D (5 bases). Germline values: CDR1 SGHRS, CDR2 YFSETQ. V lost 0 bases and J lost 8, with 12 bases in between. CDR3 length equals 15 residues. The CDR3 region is CASSLEGTSDSPLHF. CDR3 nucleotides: TGCGCCAGCAGCTTGGAGGGGACCTCGGATTCACCCCTCCACTTT. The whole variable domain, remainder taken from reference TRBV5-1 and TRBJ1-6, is KAGVTQTPRYLIKTRGQQVTLSCSPISGHRSVSWYQQTPGQGLQFLFEYFSETQRNKGNFPGRFSGRQFSNSRSEMNVSTLELGDSALYLCASSLEGTSDSPLHFGNGTRLTVT.

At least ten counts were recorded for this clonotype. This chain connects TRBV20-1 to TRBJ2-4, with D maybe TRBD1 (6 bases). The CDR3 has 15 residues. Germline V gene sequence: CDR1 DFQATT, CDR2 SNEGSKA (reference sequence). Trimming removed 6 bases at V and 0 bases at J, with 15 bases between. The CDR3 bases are TGCAGTGCCGAGCCGGGACACCTAGCCAAAAACATTCAGTACTTC. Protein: CSAEPGHLAKNIQYF.

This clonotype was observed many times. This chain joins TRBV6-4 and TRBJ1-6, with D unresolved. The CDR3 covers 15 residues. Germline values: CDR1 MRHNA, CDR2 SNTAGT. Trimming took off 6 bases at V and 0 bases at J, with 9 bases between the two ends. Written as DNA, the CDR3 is TGTGCCAGCAGATTCCGTAGCTCCTATAATTCACCCCTCCACTTT. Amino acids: CASRFRSSYNSPLHF.

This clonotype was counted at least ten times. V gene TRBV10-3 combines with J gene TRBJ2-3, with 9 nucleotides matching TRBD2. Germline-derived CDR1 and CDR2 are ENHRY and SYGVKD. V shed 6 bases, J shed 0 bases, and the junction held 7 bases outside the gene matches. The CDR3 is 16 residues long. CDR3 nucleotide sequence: TGTGCCATCAGCGCTGGGACTAGCACAAGCACAGATACGCAGTATTTT. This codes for CAISAGTSTSTDTQYF.

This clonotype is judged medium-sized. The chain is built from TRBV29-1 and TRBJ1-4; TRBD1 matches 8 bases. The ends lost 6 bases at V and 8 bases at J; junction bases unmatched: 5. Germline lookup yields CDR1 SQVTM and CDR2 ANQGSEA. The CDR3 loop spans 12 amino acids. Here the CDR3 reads CSVQGAGEKLFF. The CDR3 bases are TGCAGCGTCCAGGGGGCTGGGGAAAAACTGTTTTTT.

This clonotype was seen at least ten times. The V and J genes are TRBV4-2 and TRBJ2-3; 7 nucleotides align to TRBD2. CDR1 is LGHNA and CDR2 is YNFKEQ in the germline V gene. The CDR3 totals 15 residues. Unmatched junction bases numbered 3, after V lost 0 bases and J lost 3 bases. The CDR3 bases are TGTGCCAGCAGCCAAGAGGGAGGGCAGACAGATACGCAGTATTTT. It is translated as CASSQEGGQTDTQYF.

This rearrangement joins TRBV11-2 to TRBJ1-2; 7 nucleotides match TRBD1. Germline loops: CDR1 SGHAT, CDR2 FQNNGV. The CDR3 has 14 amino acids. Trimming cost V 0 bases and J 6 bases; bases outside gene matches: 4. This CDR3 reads CASSLEQGKNGYTF. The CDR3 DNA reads TGTGCCAGCAGCTTAGAACAGGGGAAGAATGGCTACACCTTC.

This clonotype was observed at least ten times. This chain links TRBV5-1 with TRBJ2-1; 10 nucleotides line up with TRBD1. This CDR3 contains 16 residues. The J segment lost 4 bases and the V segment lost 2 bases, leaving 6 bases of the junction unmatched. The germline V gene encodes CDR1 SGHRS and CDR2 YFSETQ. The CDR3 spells CASSFSGTGVYNEQFF. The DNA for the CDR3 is TGCGCCAGCAGCTTCTCCGGGACAGGGGTATACAATGAGCAGTTCTTC. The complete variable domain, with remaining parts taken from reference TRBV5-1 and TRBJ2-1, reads KAGVTQTPRYLIKTRGQQVTLSCSPISGHRSVSWYQQTPGQGLQFLFEYFSETQRNKGNFPGRFSGRQFSNSRSEMNVSTLELGDSALYLCASSFSGTGVYNEQFFGPGTRLTVL.